The 30 T cell receptor beta chains below come from one sample, sequenced in a study of cytomegalovirus exposure and HLA in healthy donors (dated by TCRdb to the late 2010s). The library relied on the immunoSEQ multiplex PCR assay. The multiplex PCR relied on a mix of 60 forward primers for TCR Vbeta segments and 13 reverse primers for TCR Jbeta segments. The source is immuneACCESS, and TCRdb retained only in-frame sequences with V and J called. Part of the clones is not carried over; for the studies checked, unresolved V genes explain less than half of this, and the remainder is unexplained. The table of this sample itemizes under 200,000 clones. Roughly 6.7% of the sample comes from the top ten. The sequencing sample was made of PBMCs. The receptors originated from a man aged 25 to 40 in good health and CMV-seronegative.

The chain joins TRBV10-3 to TRBJ2-7; 10 nucleotides line up with TRBD1. The ends lost 4 bases at V and 4 bases at J; junction bases unmatched: 1. The CDR3 has 13 residues. CDR1 is ENHRY and CDR2 is SYGVKD in the germline V gene. CDR3 DNA sequence: TGTGCCATCAGTGGGGACAGGGGTTACGAGCAGTACTTC. Amino acid sequence: CAISGDRGYEQYF.

The J gene is TRBJ1-5, the V gene TRBV7-2, with D possibly matching TRBD1 (6 bases). This CDR3 spans 18 amino acids. Trimming stripped 5 bases from V and 2 bases from J, with 22 bases between. CDR1 and CDR2 (germline): SGHTA, FQGNSA. The CDR3 sequence is CASSQTWGRLGGNQPQHF. CDR3 bases: TGTGCCAGCAGCCAGACGTGGGGGCGCCTAGGGGGCAATCAGCCCCAGCATTTT.

The chain joins TRBV10-3 to TRBJ2-5, with 11 bases that match TRBD2. Germline trimming cut 3 bases from V and 4 bases from J; bases unmatched to any gene: 7. The germline V gene encodes CDR1 ENHRY and CDR2 SYGVKD. The CDR3 length is 16 residues. The CDR3 DNA follows: TGTGCCATCAGTGAAACTAGCGGGGGAGGTGGAGAGACCCAGTACTTC. Translated: CAISETSGGGGETQYF.

The chain employs TRBV4-1 and TRBJ2-7; a weak D match, TRBD2 (5 bases). This CDR3 is built from 15 residues. Looked up from germline, CDR1 is MGHRA and CDR2 is YSYEKL. Trimming removed 0 bases from V and 4 bases from J, with 13 bases in between. The CDR3 here is CASSQDAGTKYEQYF. In nucleotides, the CDR3 is TGCGCCAGCAGCCAAGATGCGGGTACGAAATACGAGCAGTACTTC.

The chain joins TRBV5-1 to TRBJ2-1; D might be TRBD1 (6 bases). Per germline, CDR1 SGHRS and CDR2 YFSETQ. Trimming took off 0 bases at V and 9 bases at J, with 16 bases between the two ends. The CDR3 is 15 residues long. CDR3 sequence: CASSLASPGTPEQFF. The CDR3 nucleotides are TGCGCCAGCAGCTTGGCGTCCCCCGGGACACCTGAGCAGTTCTTC.

This chain links TRBV4-1 with TRBJ2-1; 8 nucleotides agree with TRBD2. Germline lookup yields CDR1 MGHRA and CDR2 YSYEKL. V gave up 2 bases and J gave up 3 bases; unmatched junction bases: 6. The CDR3 length is 16 residues. The CDR3, as DNA: TGCGCCAGCAGCCAATTCGGGGGGGCCGTCTACAATGAGCAGTTCTTC. This encodes CASSQFGGAVYNEQFF.

V is TRBV6-6 and J is TRBJ1-2, with 7 nucleotides matching TRBD1. The length of the CDR3 is 16 residues. J gave up 4 bases and V 4 bases, and 12 bases lay outside the gene matches. Germline assignment: CDR1 MNHNY and CDR2 SVGAGI (reference sequence). CDR3 loop: CASSSSQGGAGYGYTF. The CDR3 region has the DNA TGTGCCAGCAGTTCCAGTCAAGGGGGCGCTGGCTATGGCTACACCTTC.

The V call is TRBV28, the J call TRBJ1-1; 11 bases fit TRBD1. Germline V gives CDR1 MDHEN, CDR2 SYDVKM. The V gene end was trimmed by 10 bases and the J gene end by 9 bases; junction bases not matched to a gene: 28. This CDR3 contains 19 residues. The CDR3 reads CATGGRDRGKRVPVLQAFF. The CDR3 DNA reads as TGTGCCACCGGAGGCCGGGACAGGGGGAAAAGGGTGCCGGTTCTGCAAGCTTTCTTT.

This chain connects TRBV28 to TRBJ1-2; no firm D call. Trimming cost V 0 bases and J 6 bases, with 5 bases left between them. CDR1 and CDR2 (germline): MDHEN, SYDVKM. The CDR3 has 12 amino acids. DNA for the CDR3: TGTGCCAGCAGTTTATGGTCGGATGGCTACACCTTC. Protein product: CASSLWSDGYTF.

This rearrangement joins TRBV5-1 to TRBJ1-1; 7 positions agree with TRBD1. The trim removed 4 bases at V and 3 bases at J, leaving 9 bases unmatched. The CDR3 sequence is 15 residues long. Germline lookup yields CDR1 SGHRS and CDR2 YFSETQ. The CDR3 nucleotides are TGCGCCAGCAGCCAGGGGACAGCGGTCCACACTGAAGCTTTCTTT. Amino acid sequence: CASSQGTAVHTEAFF.

The chain recombines TRBV5-4 with TRBJ2-5, with D hard to call. V lost 4 bases, J lost 2 bases, and 9 bases lay in between. There are 13 residues in the CDR3. CDR1 is SGHNT, CDR2 YYREEE, per germline (reference sequence). DNA of the CDR3: TGTGCCAGCAGCGGGCGTATGCAAGAGACCCAGTACTTC. It translates to CASSGRMQETQYF.

The rearrangement uses TRBV27 and TRBJ1-6; TRBD1 agrees at 12 bases. Germline lookup yields CDR1 MNHEY and CDR2 SMNVEV (reference sequence). This CDR3 is 16 amino acids long. Trimming cost V 3 bases and J 7 bases; bases outside gene matches: 4. CDR3: CASSLGQGAWNSPLHF. CDR3 nucleotide sequence: TGTGCCAGCAGTTTGGGACAGGGGGCTTGGAATTCACCCCTCCACTTT.

The V and J genes are TRBV7-8 and TRBJ2-1, with 10 bases that match TRBD1. The germline gives CDR1 SGHVS, CDR2 FQNEAQ. The CDR3 has 17 residues. With V trimmed by 2 bases and J by 7 bases, 11 bases remained unmatched. CDR3 region: CASSLRLPGQGLNEQFF. CDR3 sequence (DNA): TGTGCCAGCAGCTTACGACTTCCGGGACAGGGGTTGAATGAGCAGTTCTTC.

The chain couples TRBV4-2 to TRBJ1-1, with D maybe TRBD1 (6 bases). Trimming left V 4 bases short and J 1 base short, with 10 bases between. Germline values: CDR1 LGHNA, CDR2 YNFKEQ. The CDR3 spans 14 residues. CDR3 DNA sequence: TGTGCCAGCAGCCCGAAACAGGGGAACACTGAAGCTTTCTTT. It codes for CASSPKQGNTEAFF.

The chain recombines TRBV9 with TRBJ2-1; 7 bases are a match to TRBD2. Per germline, CDR1 SGDLS and CDR2 YYNGEE. Losses at the gene ends were 4 bases for V and 3 bases for J; bases not matched to a gene: 10. The CDR3 has 16 amino acids. CDR3 DNA: TGTGCCAGCAGCCTTTTGGGGACTAAGTTCTACAATGAGCAGTTCTTC. This codes for CASSLLGTKFYNEQFF.

This chain connects TRBV4-1 to TRBJ2-5, with 13 bases identical to TRBD2. With the DNA end fitting TRBJ2-7 better, the J assignment may be wrong. The CDR3 covers 15 residues. CDR1 and CDR2 from the germline V gene are MGHRA and YSYEKL. CDR3 residues: CASSPLTSGRYEQYF. In DNA, the CDR3 is TGCGCCAGCAGCCCCCTGACTAGCGGGAGGTACGAGCAGTACTTC.

The V gene is TRBV27, the J gene TRBJ2-5, with TRBD1 as a possible D gene (5 bases). This CDR3 region has 13 residues. The V gene's germline CDR1 is MNHEY and CDR2 SMNVEV (reference sequence). V lost 7 bases and J lost 10, with 19 bases in between. CDR3 DNA: TGTGCCAGCATTGGGGCAGGGTCAGAAGGCCAGTACTTC. Translating gives CASIGAGSEGQYF.

This chain uses TRBV7-9 with TRBJ1-1; D ambiguous. Germline-derived CDR1 and CDR2 are SEHNR and FQNEAQ (reference sequence). V was clipped by 2 bases and J by 10 bases, with 14 bases between them. This CDR3 is built from 13 residues. For the CDR3, the DNA is TGTGCCAGCAGCTTAATCTTGGAGGAGGGAGCTTTCTTT. Translated: CASSLILEEGAFF. Filled out from reference TRBV7-9 and TRBJ1-1, the complete variable domain reads DTGVSQNPRHKITKRGQNVTFRCDPISEHNRLYWYRQTLGQGPEFLTYFQNEAQLEKSRLLSDRFSAERPKGSFSTLEIQRTEQGDSAMYLCASSLILEEGAFFGQGTRLTVV.

The chain links TRBV18 to TRBJ2-1, with D uncertain. The CDR3 is made up of 13 amino acids. Germline V gene lookup returns CDR1 KGHSH and CDR2 LQKENI. Trimming removed 5 bases from V and 9 bases from J, with 14 bases in between. This CDR3 reads CASSTPSSGEQFF. The CDR3 DNA reads as TGTGCCAGCTCAACCCCGAGTAGTGGTGAGCAGTTCTTC.

The chain carries TRBV10-1 and TRBJ2-1; D might be TRBD2 (5 bases). This CDR3 is built from 14 residues. V lost 2 bases to trimming and J lost 0 bases, with 5 bases between them. Germline lookup yields CDR1 WNHNN and CDR2 SYGVQD (reference sequence). This chain's CDR3 is CASSEGSSYNEQFF. In DNA form, the CDR3 reads TGCGCCAGCAGTGAGGGGAGCTCCTACAATGAGCAGTTCTTC.

The rearrangement links TRBV7-6 to TRBJ2-3; D call uncertain. The CDR3 has 17 residues. CDR1 SGHVS and CDR2 FNYEAQ come from the germline V gene. With 2 bases removed from V and 0 bases from J, the gap between germline ends came to 15 bases. The chain's CDR3 is CASSLSDRSYSTDTQYF. The CDR3 DNA sequence: TGTGCCAGCAGCTTAAGCGACCGGAGTTATAGCACAGATACGCAGTATTTT.

The chain couples TRBV5-4 to TRBJ1-4; 7 positions match TRBD1. Germline CDR1 and CDR2: SGHNT and YYREEE (reference sequence). Losses at the gene ends were 1 base for V and 7 bases for J; bases not matched to a gene: 7. The length of the CDR3 is 15 residues. The CDR3 DNA sequence: TGTGCCAGCAGCTTGAAAACAGGGGCGGGTGAAAAACTGTTTTTT. Its translation is CASSLKTGAGEKLFF.

The rearrangement links TRBV7-2 to TRBJ2-7; tentative D call: TRBD2 (6 bases). The CDR3 is 19 amino acids. The V gene lost 0 bases and the J gene lost 1 base, with 22 bases spanning the gap. Germline V gene data show CDR1 as SGHTA and CDR2 as FQGNSA. CDR3 nucleotide sequence: TGTGCCAGCAGCTTAGCGATATCAAGGCCGCGGGGCGCTTCCTACGAGCAGTACTTC. Protein product: CASSLAISRPRGASYEQYF.

This chain connects TRBV7-7 to TRBJ1-3; 7 nucleotides line up with TRBD1. This CDR3 comprises 14 residues. Trimming at V came to 5 bases and at J to 2 bases, leaving 3 bases not matched to a gene. CDR1 is SSHAT, CDR2 FNYEAQ, per germline (reference sequence). In nucleotides, the CDR3 is TGTGCCAGCAGCGGCGGGACAGCTGGAAACACCATATATTTT. Residues: CASSGGTAGNTIYF.

V gene TRBV5-1 combines with J gene TRBJ2-7; TRBD2 is a possible D gene (6 bases). The J call is uncertain, as TRBJ2-5 better fits the DNA end. The germline V gene has CDR1 SGHRS and CDR2 YFSETQ. The CDR3 is 15 amino acids. The CDR3 sequence: CASSLIGGDRETQYF. The CDR3 nucleotides read TGCGCCAGCAGCTTGATTGGCGGGGACCGGGAGACCCAGTACTTC.

The chain combines TRBV19 with TRBJ2-5; 10 nucleotides align to TRBD2. Losses at the gene ends were 5 bases for V and 5 bases for J; bases not matched to a gene: 8. CDR1 is LNHDA, CDR2 SQIVND, per germline (reference sequence). The CDR3 covers 15 residues. CDR3 in amino acids: CASSASGGAGETQYF. The CDR3 DNA is TGTGCCAGTAGTGCGAGCGGGGGGGCTGGTGAGACCCAGTACTTC.

The chain carries TRBV18 and TRBJ2-1; 12 bases fit TRBD2. V shed 4 bases, J shed 4 bases, and the junction held 11 bases outside the gene matches. The CDR3 consists of 18 residues. Germline CDR1 KGHSH, CDR2 LQKENI. The CDR3, as DNA: TGTGCCAGCTCACTAGTCCTAGCGGGAGGGCCTAGGTACAATGAGCAGTTCTTC. This translates into CASSLVLAGGPRYNEQFF. The variable domain in full, completed from reference TRBV18 and TRBJ2-1, reads NAGVMQNPRHLVRRRGQEARLRCSPMKGHSHVYWYRQLPEEGLKFMVYLQKENIIDESGMPKERFSAEFPKEGPSILRIQQVVRGDSAAYFCASSLVLAGGPRYNEQFFGPGTRLTVL.

The genes are TRBV6-6 and TRBJ1-2, with D possibly being TRBD1 (5 bases). V lost 3 bases to trimming and J lost 3 bases, with 14 bases between them. The CDR3 runs to 15 residues. Germline loops: CDR1 MNHNY, CDR2 SVGAGI (reference sequence). DNA of the CDR3: TGTGCCAGCAGTTATTTGGACACGGGGGACTATGGCTACACCTTC. Encoded protein: CASSYLDTGDYGYTF.

The chain uses TRBV5-4 and TRBJ2-4; no definite D call. This CDR3 region has 13 residues. Germline assignment: CDR1 SGHNT and CDR2 YYREEE (reference sequence). V dropped 0 bases and J dropped 8 bases, with 9 bases sitting between them. The CDR3 DNA reads as TGTGCCAGCAGCTTGGTGGAGTCAGACATTCAGTACTTC. This gives the protein CASSLVESDIQYF.

The V call is TRBV5-6, the J call TRBJ1-3; D is possibly TRBD1 (6 bases). This CDR3 region has 15 residues. Looked up from germline, CDR1 is SGHDT and CDR2 is YYEEEE. V was pared by 3 bases and J by 3 bases, with 13 bases between. CDR3 nucleotide sequence: TGTGCCAGCAGCTCGGATCAGGGGTTTGGAAACACCATATATTTT. Protein product: CASSSDQGFGNTIYF.